Relative to its sample, the clone carrying this T cell receptor beta chain is medium-sized (0.01 to 0.1%). TCRdb processed the 5' RACE reads anew with MiXCR; each CDR3 protein has one entry. The repertoire holds 100,000 to 130,000 distinct CDR3 sequences, with around 17% as singletons. The data were obtained in a study of T-cell memory formation after mild COVID-19. The CDR3 runs to 16 residues. V lost 3 bases and J 0 bases, leaving 11 bases between the germline ends. Sequencing was carried out using PBMCs or a T cell subset sorted from them (not recorded which). The chain carries TRBV12-3 or TRBV12-4 and TRBJ2-2; no clear D gene. This TCR was sampled from a man aged 18 to 30 who had mild COVID-19 (a few samples of this study predate the infection). Cell type and time point are not known. The CDR3 sequence is CASSFGRVTNTGELFF. CDR3 in DNA: TGTGCCAGCAGTTTTGGTAGGGTTACGAACACCGGGGAGCTGTTTTTT.